Listed here are 29 T cell receptor beta chains from one sample, sequenced in a study of T cell repertoires in cytomegalovirus infection. Each CDR3 protein is one row after TCRdb ran MiXCR on the reads. The sample carries approximately 500,000 distinct CDR3 sequences, approximately 10% recorded once. Material: PBMCs. Every receptor here comes from a human donor in good health (CMV status not recorded). Some clones in this sample may be carry-over from other donors' samples.

This clonotype was counted ten times or more. V is TRBV7-9 and J is TRBJ2-3, with D perhaps TRBD1 (5 bases). The CDR3 totals 15 residues. Germline V gene sequence: CDR1 SEHNR, CDR2 FQNEAQ (reference sequence). V was pared by 2 bases and J by 2 bases, with 11 bases between. In nucleotides, the CDR3 is TGTGCCAGCAGCTTAACGTGGACATTCACAGATACGCAGTATTTT. This translates into CASSLTWTFTDTQYF. The full variable domain, rest sourced from reference TRBV7-9 and TRBJ2-3, is DTGVSQNPRHKITKRGQNVTFRCDPISEHNRLYWYRQTLGQGPEFLTYFQNEAQLEKSRLLSDRFSAERPKGSFSTLEIQRTEQGDSAMYLCASSLTWTFTDTQYFGPGTRLTVL.

This clonotype was seen many times. The chain employs TRBV11-2 and TRBJ2-7; D unresolved. This CDR3 has 14 amino acids. Germline V gives CDR1 SGHAT, CDR2 FQNNGV. V lost 4 bases and J 2 bases, leaving 12 bases between the germline ends. The CDR3 DNA reads TGTGCCAGCAGCTCAATAAGGAGCACCTACGAGCAGTACTTC. This gives the protein CASSSIRSTYEQYF.

This clonotype has ten or more counts. CDR3 in DNA: TGTGCCAGCAGCTTCCCCGGTCTGGAAAAACTGTTTTTT. This sequence encodes CASSFPGLEKLFF. The chain combines TRBV5-6 with TRBJ1-4; D is unresolved. The CDR3 is 13 residues long. V was cut by 2 bases and J by 8 bases, with 10 bases left in between. Germline V gene sequence: CDR1 SGHDT, CDR2 YYEEEE.

This clonotype was recorded many times. The V call is TRBV7-8, the J call TRBJ2-2; 7 bases match TRBD1. Germline assignment: CDR1 SGHVS and CDR2 FQNEAQ. V shed 1 base and J 6 bases; nucleotides not matched to a gene: 8. The length of the CDR3 is 16 residues. The CDR3 sequence is CASSLGEGQTSGELFF. In DNA, the CDR3 is TGTGCCAGCAGCTTAGGAGAGGGACAGACCTCCGGGGAGCTGTTTTTT.

This clonotype has more than one count but fewer than ten. The V call is TRBV3-1, the J call TRBJ2-4; D is ambiguous. Trimming removed 0 bases from V and 2 bases from J, with 8 bases in between. The germline V gene has CDR1 LGHDT and CDR2 YNNKEL (reference sequence). This CDR3 contains 15 residues. The CDR3 spells CASSQEANPKNIQYF. The CDR3 DNA reads TGTGCCAGCAGCCAAGAGGCTAACCCCAAAAACATTCAGTACTTC.

CDR3 residues: CASSVVTSGGQGQFF. As DNA, the CDR3 is TGTGCCAGCAGCGTAGTAACTAGCGGGGGGCAGGGGCAGTTCTTC. The chain is built from TRBV9 and TRBJ2-1, with 12 bases matching TRBD2. This CDR3 spans 15 amino acids. With 0 bases clipped from V and 12 bases from J, the junction kept 7 bases outside the gene matches. The V gene's germline CDR1 is SGDLS and CDR2 YYNGEE.

This clonotype was recorded a few times. The rearrangement links TRBV20-1 to TRBJ2-7; D is uncertain. The CDR3 consists of 12 residues. Germline V gene sequence: CDR1 DFQATT, CDR2 SNEGSKA (reference sequence). V lost 3 bases, J lost 4 bases, and 10 bases lay in between. The CDR3 spells CSASSLWYEQYF. The CDR3 DNA reads TGCAGTGCTAGCTCCCTATGGTACGAGCAGTACTTC.

The sample holds many counts of this clonotype. The V call is TRBV20-1, the J call TRBJ2-7; 11 bases are shared with TRBD2. Germline V gene sequence: CDR1 DFQATT, CDR2 SNEGSKA (reference sequence). The CDR3 is made up of 14 amino acids. Trimming at V came to 4 bases and at J to 3 bases, leaving 5 bases not matched to a gene. The CDR3 region is CSAIVGTSGYEQYF. The CDR3 coding sequence is TGCAGTGCTATAGTCGGGACTAGCGGCTACGAGCAGTACTTC.

This clonotype has more than one count but fewer than ten. The chain employs TRBV6-5 and TRBJ1-5; unclear D gene. In germline, CDR1 is MNHEY, CDR2 SVGAGI. There are 13 residues in the CDR3. Deletions cut 11 bases from V and 5 bases from J, with 16 bases between. The CDR3 reads CAPPPDLYQPQHF. In DNA form, the CDR3 reads TGTGCCCCCCCCCCAGACCTTTATCAGCCCCAGCATTTT.

This clonotype was recorded many times. The V gene is TRBV5-6, the J gene TRBJ1-5; D gene unclear. V was cut by 6 bases and J by 8 bases, with 15 bases left in between. The CDR3 totals 13 residues. In germline, CDR1 is SGHDT, CDR2 YYEEEE. DNA for the CDR3: TGTGCCAGCACCCGGGCCTCCGAGGAGCCCCAGCATTTT. Translation gives CASTRASEEPQHF.

A word on this clonotype: Possible read error: a much larger clone is one base away. The CDR3 ends on some other residue instead of the conserved phenylalanine or tryptophan, so this is likely a read error. This chain connects TRBV10-3 to TRBJ1-2, with D tentatively TRBD1 (5 bases). V lost 6 bases to trimming and J lost 1 base, with 18 bases between them. The germline V gene encodes CDR1 ENHRY and CDR2 SYGVKD. This CDR3 comprises 16 residues. DNA of the CDR3: TGTGCCATCAGCCGAGCCGGGGCGACGGGTAACTATGGCTACACCCTC. Residues: CAISRAGATGNYGYTL.

This clonotype was observed at least ten times. The chain is built from TRBV12-3 or TRBV12-4 and TRBJ2-2; TRBD2 agrees at 12 bases. The CDR3 is 19 amino acids. Trimming at V came to 5 bases and at J to 1 base, leaving 11 bases not matched to a gene. The CDR3 DNA follows: TGTGCCAGCAGTCTGACTAGCGGGAGATTAAAACGGAACACCGGGGAGCTGTTTTTT. Translation: CASSLTSGRLKRNTGELFF.

This chain uses TRBV9 with TRBJ2-1, with D tentatively TRBD1 or TRBD2 (5 bases each). Germline CDR1 reads SGDLS; CDR2 reads YYNGEE. The germline V and J ends were trimmed by 4 bases and 7 bases, with 15 bases remaining between them. CDR3 size: 14 residues. CDR3: CASSSGVGVNEQFF. Here the CDR3 DNA reads TGTGCCAGCAGCTCCGGGGTGGGGGTGAATGAGCAGTTCTTC.

The V gene is TRBV18, the J gene TRBJ1-5, with unresolved D. Germline CDR1 KGHSH, CDR2 LQKENI. CDR3 length: 13 residues. Trimming shortened V by 3 bases and J by 4 bases, and 7 bases separated the two germline ends. The CDR3 sequence is CASSPARNQPQHF. The CDR3 bases are TGTGCCAGCTCACCGGCAAGGAATCAGCCCCAGCATTTT.

This clonotype was observed at least ten times. The chain is built from TRBV2 and TRBJ1-5; D might be TRBD1 (5 bases). V shed 3 bases and J shed 5 bases, with 11 bases lying between them. The CDR3 has 14 residues. CDR1 is SNHLY, CDR2 FYNNEI, per germline. The DNA for the CDR3 is TGTGCCAGCAGTGATCAGGGACCCTATCAGCCCCAGCATTTT. Its protein is CASSDQGPYQPQHF.

This clonotype was observed at least ten times. The chain links TRBV5-1 to TRBJ2-2; 8 bases match TRBD1. With 4 bases clipped from V and 5 bases from J, the junction kept 4 bases outside the gene matches. CDR1 SGHRS and CDR2 YFSETQ come from the germline V gene. The CDR3 covers 14 residues. The CDR3 loop reads CASSVGQGTGELFF. The CDR3 DNA follows: TGCGCCAGCAGCGTCGGACAGGGAACCGGGGAGCTGTTTTTT.

With regard to this clonotype: The final CDR3 position lacks the conserved phenylalanine or tryptophan, pointing to a likely read error. This rearrangement joins TRBV3-1 to TRBJ1-1, with 7 bases lining up with TRBD1. CDR1 and CDR2 from the germline V gene are LGHDT and YNNKEL (reference sequence). This CDR3 comprises 13 residues. The J segment lost 11 bases and the V segment lost 6 bases, leaving 12 bases of the junction unmatched. The CDR3 bases are TGTGCCAGCAGAGCAAACAGGGGCCGCCAGGCTTTCTTG. Its translation is CASRANRGRQAFL.

This clonotype has a count of ten or more. The rearrangement links TRBV2 to TRBJ2-7, with TRBD2 identical over 10 bases. With V trimmed by 4 bases and J by 4 bases, 4 bases remained unmatched. The germline gives CDR1 SNHLY, CDR2 FYNNEI. This CDR3 is 14 amino acids long. As DNA, the CDR3 is TGTGCCAGCAGTGGGACTAGCGGTAAATACGAGCAGTACTTC. It translates to CASSGTSGKYEQYF.

This chain joins TRBV18 and TRBJ2-7; either TRBD1 or TRBD2 may fit D (5 bases each). Germline CDR1 reads KGHSH; CDR2 reads LQKENI. Trimming cost V 0 bases and J 0 bases, with 15 bases left between them. This CDR3 has 17 residues. The CDR3: CASSPPSGQPSSYEQYF. CDR3 nucleotide sequence: TGTGCCAGCTCACCACCCTCGGGGCAGCCGAGCTCCTACGAGCAGTACTTC.

This clonotype was seen many times. The chain links TRBV5-4 to TRBJ2-5; maybe TRBD1 (6 bases). Germline V gene data show CDR1 as SGHNT and CDR2 as YYREEE (reference sequence). V lost 2 bases and J lost 2, with 10 bases in between. The CDR3 spans 14 residues. Here the CDR3 reads CASSLDRYQETQYF. CDR3 in DNA: TGTGCCAGCAGCTTAGACAGGTATCAAGAGACCCAGTACTTC.

The chain couples TRBV6-6 to TRBJ1-5, with D uncertain. Germline V CDR1 and CDR2: MNHNY, SVGAGI (reference sequence). There are 14 residues in the CDR3. V gave up 6 bases and J gave up 2 bases, with 11 bases separating them. The CDR3 reads CASSTHGGNQPQHF. CDR3 in DNA: TGTGCCAGCAGCACTCACGGCGGCAATCAGCCCCAGCATTTT.

V is TRBV12-5 and J is TRBJ2-1; D is uncertain. In germline, CDR1 is LGHNT, CDR2 FRNRAP. CDR3 length: 20 amino acids. The V end was cut by 0 bases, the J end by 0 bases, with 21 bases between. The CDR3 region has the DNA TGTGCTAGTGGTTTGGTAGCCATGCTGGTTGCGGCCCCCTCCTACAATGAGCAGTTCTTC. Amino acids: CASGLVAMLVAAPSYNEQFF.

This clonotype was counted many times. This chain connects TRBV5-4 to TRBJ1-2; 9 bases are shared with TRBD1. The CDR3 is 14 residues long. Trimming took 5 bases from V and 6 from J; bases not matched to a gene: 8. The germline gives CDR1 SGHNT, CDR2 YYREEE (reference sequence). Written as DNA, the CDR3 is TGTGCCAGCAGGCCCACAGGGGGCACGGATGGCTACACCTTC. It translates to CASRPTGGTDGYTF.

This clonotype was observed many times. V usage is TRBV6-2 or TRBV6-3 and J usage is TRBJ2-7, with TRBD1 identical over 8 bases. CDR1 and CDR2 (germline): MNHEY, SVGEGT. J gave up 4 bases and V 2 bases, and 7 bases lay outside the gene matches. The CDR3 is 15 amino acids. The CDR3 here is CASSYEQGAIYEQYF. CDR3 sequence (DNA): TGTGCCAGCAGTTACGAGCAGGGGGCCATTTACGAGCAGTACTTC.

The rearrangement joins TRBV29-1 to TRBJ2-7, with 10 bases lining up with TRBD1. From germline, CDR1 is SQVTM and CDR2 ANQGSEA. The CDR3 has 14 residues. The ends lost 6 bases at V and 2 bases at J; junction bases unmatched: 7. This chain's CDR3 is CSVFWTGGTYEQYF. In DNA form, the CDR3 reads TGCAGCGTCTTCTGGACAGGGGGGACCTACGAGCAGTACTTC.

The chain uses TRBV24-1 and TRBJ1-2; D remains ambiguous. The CDR3 length is 10 residues. CDR1 and CDR2 from the germline V gene are KGHDR and SFDVKD. Trimming removed 9 bases from V and 6 bases from J, with 7 bases in between. The CDR3 is CATPRDGYTF. In DNA form, the CDR3 reads TGTGCCACCCCCCGGGATGGCTACACCTTC.

This clonotype was seen a few times. V is TRBV20-1 and J is TRBJ2-2; D might be TRBD1 or TRBD2, each matching 5 bases. The length of the CDR3 is 12 residues. Germline assignment: CDR1 DFQATT and CDR2 SNEGSKA (reference sequence). Trimming took off 5 bases at V and 3 bases at J, with 7 bases between the two ends. CDR3 residues: CSAGTYTGELFF. The DNA of the CDR3 is TGCAGTGCTGGGACCTACACCGGGGAGCTGTTTTTT.

This clonotype was seen only a few times. The chain uses TRBV15 and TRBJ1-1, with 8 bases aligning to TRBD1. V trimming: 3 bases; J trimming: 4 bases; junction bases outside the gene matches: 10. CDR3 length equals 16 residues. Germline loops: CDR1 LNHNV, CDR2 YYDKDF (reference sequence). The CDR3: CATSSDYRGWLTEAFF. The CDR3 bases are TGTGCCACCAGCAGCGATTACAGGGGGTGGCTCACTGAAGCTTTCTTT.

This clonotype was counted many times. The chain links TRBV28 to TRBJ2-7; the D gene is possibly TRBD1 (5 bases). CDR3 length equals 17 residues. From germline, CDR1 is MDHEN and CDR2 SYDVKM. The V end lost 4 bases, the J end lost 3 bases, and 22 bases lay between the germline ends. CDR3: CASSSRVMSGAHYEQYF. The DNA of the CDR3 is TGTGCCAGCAGTTCCCGGGTTATGAGTGGGGCTCACTACGAGCAGTACTTC.